A single sample gave rise to the 9 T cell receptor beta chains below, sequenced in a study of T cell responses to AZD1222 COVID-19 vaccine. Using immunoSEQ multiplex PCR, the repertoire was profiled, and TCRdb retains in-frame clones only, with some absent. The repertoire includes 90,000 to 120,000 clones, about 90% of them detected once, and less than 8% sits in the top ten. The sequencing here drew on peripheral blood, taken on day 0 of AZD1222 vaccination. The source is an adult in good health.

The genes are TRBV3-1 (or the pseudogene TRBV3-2) and TRBJ1-2, with D uncertain. The CDR3 runs to 13 residues. The V and J ends lost 2 bases and 8 bases respectively, with 12 bases between them. Germline CDR1 reads LGHDT; CDR2 reads YNNKEL (reference sequence). In DNA form, the CDR3 reads TGTGCCAGCAGCCAATCCGAAATAATCGGCTACACCTTC. It specifies CASSQSEIIGYTF.

J is TRBJ2-1 and V is TRBV5-6; TRBD2 matches 8 bases. CDR3 size: 19 residues. The V and J ends lost 4 bases and 8 bases, in that order; junction bases with no gene match: 23. Germline V CDR1 and CDR2: SGHDT, YYEEEE. The CDR3, as DNA: TGTGCCAGCAGCCAGTCCGGGACGACTCCAAGCGGGAGAATCTATGAGCAGTTCTTC. It specifies CASSQSGTTPSGRIYEQFF.

The CDR3 spells CASSFTVNTEAFF. CDR3 nucleotide sequence: TGTGCCAGCAGCTTCACAGTGAACACTGAAGCTTTCTTT. J is TRBJ1-1 and V is TRBV7-9; D unresolved. CDR1 and CDR2 (germline): SEHNR, FQNEAQ (reference sequence). The CDR3 sequence is 13 residues long. With 3 bases removed from V and 0 bases from J, the gap between germline ends came to 5 bases. Full variable domain (rest looked up from reference TRBV7-9 and TRBJ1-1): DTGVSQNPRHKITKRGQNVTFRCDPISEHNRLYWYRQTLGQGPEFLTYFQNEAQLEKSRLLSDRFSAERPKGSFSTLEIQRTEQGDSAMYLCASSFTVNTEAFFGQGTRLTVV.

V and J are TRBV7-8 and TRBJ1-5; a weak D match, TRBD1 (6 bases). Germline V lookup: CDR1 SGHVS, CDR2 FQNEAQ. V lost 4 bases, J lost 3 bases, and 13 bases lay in between. The CDR3 contains 15 residues. The DNA of the CDR3 is TGTGCCAGCAGCTACCGGGGGACATTCAATCAGCCCCAGCATTTT. As protein: CASSYRGTFNQPQHF.

In its sample, this clone was seen once. The chain recombines TRBV15 with TRBJ1-3, with a tentative D call TRBD1 (5 bases). The CDR3 has 15 amino acids. The germline V gene has CDR1 LNHNV and CDR2 YYDKDF (reference sequence). V was cut by 0 bases and J by 2 bases, with 8 bases left in between. The CDR3, as DNA: TGTGCCACCAGCAGAGAATCGGGGGCTGGAAACACCATATATTTT. Protein: CATSRESGAGNTIYF.

The chain uses TRBV19 and TRBJ2-3, with D unclear. Germline V lookup: CDR1 LNHDA, CDR2 SQIVND (reference sequence). The CDR3 loop spans 13 amino acids. The germline V and J ends were trimmed by 4 bases and 10 bases, with 15 bases remaining between them. CDR3: CASSNLRRMAQYF. The DNA of the CDR3 is TGTGCCAGTAGTAACCTCCGTCGAATGGCGCAGTATTTT.

The chain uses TRBV7-6 and TRBJ2-2, with 12 bases identical to TRBD2. Germline V gives CDR1 SGHVS, CDR2 FNYEAQ. The CDR3 totals 16 residues. The V segment lost 5 bases and the J segment 6 bases; nucleotides outside the gene matches: 7. CDR3: CASSQRLAGESGELFF. The CDR3 DNA follows: TGTGCCAGCAGCCAGAGACTAGCGGGAGAATCCGGGGAGCTGTTTTTT. Full variable domain (rest looked up from reference TRBV7-6 and TRBJ2-2): GAGVSQSPRYKVTKRGQDVALRCDPISGHVSLYWYRQALGQGPEFLTYFNYEAQQDKSGLPNDRFSAERPEGSISTLTIQRTEQRDSAMYRCASSQRLAGESGELFFGEGSRLTVL.

This clone came up once. This sequence joins TRBV15 and TRBJ2-1, with 11 bases matching TRBD2. Losses at the gene ends were 5 bases for V and 4 bases for J; bases not matched to a gene: 4. Germline V gene sequence: CDR1 LNHNV, CDR2 YYDKDF (reference sequence). CDR3 length equals 15 residues. The CDR3: CATSGGLAGYNEQFF. In DNA form, the CDR3 reads TGTGCCACCAGCGGAGGACTAGCGGGTTACAATGAGCAGTTCTTC.

The chain carries TRBV19 and TRBJ2-1, with 10 nucleotides matching TRBD2. This CDR3 is 17 amino acids long. Losses at the gene ends were 7 bases for V and 0 bases for J; bases not matched to a gene: 9. Germline V gives CDR1 LNHDA, CDR2 SQIVND (reference sequence). This chain's CDR3 is CASTSNSGRSSYNEQFF. The DNA of the CDR3 is TGTGCCAGTACTTCGAATAGCGGGAGGAGCTCCTACAATGAGCAGTTCTTC.